This record concerns one T cell receptor beta chain sequence. There are a few counts of this clone. Its binding antigen is unknown. No much larger clone exists at a distance of one base, and base qualities are not known. The data derive from a study of CD4 T cells in lung cancer (dated by TCRdb to between 2017 and 2020). Regarding the complete study: The study screened blood T cells of NSCLC patients for responses to candidate mutation-encoded neoepitopes and isolated neoantigen-specific CD4+ T-cell clones and TCRs. The resected patients had lung adenocarcinoma or squamous cell carcinoma, were aged 60 to 69 at blood donation, and mostly were former smokers. Treatments received by the patients before blood donation included platinum chemotherapy, and some patients received nivolumab or pembrolizumab. TCRB deep sequencing tracked the frequency of neoantigen-specific clonotypes in tumor resections, non-adjacent lung and cultured T-cell products.

Broad study findings and their caveats: Nonspecific IFNgamma producers of unknown purity were included among IFNgamma-sorted cells, so expanded lines were found to range from monoclonal to oligoclonal. Some responses derived from blood might reflect in vitro priming of naive T cells or cross-reactivity instead of memory responses to the cancer.

Including the terminal cysteine and phenylalanine, the CDR3 comprises 14 residues. Solely the CDR3 DNA is kept, with 42 bases framed from the first base. V loses 5 bases, J loses 6 bases, and the germline ends lie 14 bases apart. CDR1 and CDR2, per the germline V gene (reference sequence), are PRHDT and FYEKMQ. The library was obtained by the immunoSEQ multiplex PCR assay. DNA was isolated using Qiagen DNeasy or QIAamp micro DNA kits, and TCRB was sequenced using the Adaptive Biotechnology human TCRB sequencing kit. An Illumina MiSeq was used to sequence the TCRB libraries. In the authors' own workflow: The kit provider's software was used to analyze TCRB sequence data, and Fisher's exact test was used to test clonotype templates for tumor enrichment. TCRdb took over this immuneACCESS table, retaining in-frame rearrangements with V and J assigned. Such tables are incomplete; in checked studies, under half of the missing clones stem from an unresolved V gene, and the remainder is unexplained. V, J and clone size are those of that table, while D and trimming were read from the DNA. The sample has under 2,000 clones on record, 70% to 85% of them singletons. Jointly, the top ten make up 5% to 7.5% of the sample.

PBMCs were stimulated for approximately 13 days with mutant 27-mer peptides plus IL21, IL7, IL15 and IL2 and were then restimulated with peptide-pulsed autologous B cells. After restimulation with peptide-pulsed B cells, live IFNgamma-secreting T cells were sorted on a FACS Aria2 by cytokine capture. Sorted cells were expanded for roughly 13 to 22 days at limiting dilution, with about 3 or 10 cells per well, using irradiated allogeneic PBMCs, phytohemagglutinin and IL2. Peripheral blood samples or leukapheresis products were collected from the patients. The antigen specificity of expanded lines was screened by IFNgamma ELISA against autologous B cells pulsed with mutant peptides.

The sequenced sample consisted of a CD4+ T cell line or clone grown in culture. The source of this sequence is an older woman with non-small cell lung cancer. Some clones in this sample may be carry-over from other donors' samples. The sequence is built from TRBV13 and TRBJ2-1; there is no confident call for the D gene. The nucleotide sequence is TGTGCCAGCAGCCGAGCCGACACGATCAATGAGCAGTTCTTC. This sequence encodes CASSRADTINEQFF. Reference TRBV13 and TRBJ2-1 proteins supply the regions before and after the CDR3; the full variable domain is: AAGVIQSPRHLIKEKRETATLKCYPIPRHDTVYWYQQGPGQDPQFLISFYEKMQSDKGSIPDRFSAQQFSDYHSELNMSSLELGDSALYFCASSRADTINEQFFGPGTRLTVL.